What follows describes a single T cell receptor (beta chain). The CDR3 length is 15 residues. Trimming stripped 1 base from V and 4 bases from J, with 15 bases between. CDR1 SGHRS and CDR2 YFSETQ come from the germline V gene. This record comes from a study of beta chain features in type 1 diabetes. Expressed TCRB transcripts were sequenced after all isolated RNA was converted to cDNA. Produced via immunoSEQ multiplex PCR; TCRdb's table is partial and in-frame only. The table shows about 250,000 clones, with roughly 15% occurring only once. Specimen: naive CD4+ T cells from blood. The clonotype originates from a woman aged 40 to 55 in good health. J is TRBJ2-7 and V is TRBV5-1; D perhaps matches TRBD1 (5 bases). The CDR3 sequence is CASSLSPARGYEQYF. The CDR3 DNA reads as TGCGCCAGCAGCTTGTCACCCGCTAGGGGTTACGAGCAGTACTTC.